These 8 T cell receptor beta chains were all obtained from the same sample, sequenced in a study of shared clonotypes between healthy human individuals. The naive CD8 subset, CD45RO-negative cells positively selected for CCR7, excluded terminally differentiated effector memory CD45RA+ cells. The data were produced by immunoSEQ multiplex PCR, yet TCRdb's version contains in-frame clones alone and is incomplete. In the table there are under 2,000,000 clones, 85% to 95% of which are singletons. The sample comprised naive CD8+ T cells sorted from blood. Receptors originate from a man younger than 30 in good health.

This rearrangement joins TRBV28 to TRBJ2-1, with a weak D call TRBD1 (7 bases). The CDR3 spans 17 residues. Germline CDR1 MDHEN, CDR2 SYDVKM. V was pared by 4 bases and J by 2 bases, with 18 bases between. The CDR3 spells CASSSQGWGDTYNEQFF. In nucleotides, the CDR3 is TGTGCCAGCAGTTCACAGGGGTGGGGGGACACCTACAATGAGCAGTTCTTC.

The chain is built from TRBV7-2 and TRBJ2-1; possible D gene TRBD2, 6 bases. CDR3 length equals 13 residues. Germline CDR1 SGHTA, CDR2 FQGNSA. V was shortened by 5 bases and J by 8 bases, with 13 bases between the two germline ends. Written as DNA, the CDR3 is TGTGCCAGCAGCCCATTATGGGGGGATGAGCAGTTCTTC. Translation gives CASSPLWGDEQFF.

The V and J genes are TRBV4-3 and TRBJ2-1, with 13 bases that match TRBD2. The CDR3 loop spans 20 amino acids. Germline trimming cut 4 bases from V and 4 bases from J; bases unmatched to any gene: 16. Looked up from germline, CDR1 is LGHNA and CDR2 is YSLEER. The CDR3, as DNA: TGCGCCAGCAGCCTAACTCATGTAACTAGCGGGAGGGCCGATTACAATGAGCAGTTCTTC. It codes for CASSLTHVTSGRADYNEQFF.

V is TRBV9 and J is TRBJ1-2; 12 bases match TRBD1. The CDR3 totals 16 residues. The ends lost 1 base at V and 6 bases at J; junction bases unmatched: 7. Looked up from germline, CDR1 is SGDLS and CDR2 is YYNGEE. Written as DNA, the CDR3 is TGTGCCAGCAGCGTATCCAGAGGGACAGGGGGCAATGGCTACACCTTC. Its translation is CASSVSRGTGGNGYTF.

About this clone: Different DNA sequences within this sample yield the same CDR3. V gene TRBV7-9 combines with J gene TRBJ2-7; D is perhaps TRBD1 (6 bases). Trimming removed 5 bases from V and 3 bases from J, with 11 bases in between. The germline V gene encodes CDR1 SEHNR and CDR2 FQNEAQ (reference sequence). The CDR3 has 13 residues. The CDR3: CASSPATGYEQYF. The CDR3, as DNA: TGTGCCAGCAGCCCAGCGACAGGCTACGAGCAGTACTTC.

The chain joins TRBV13 to TRBJ1-3; D is uncertain. Trimming left V 1 base short and J 5 bases short, with 21 bases between. The CDR3 consists of 18 residues. Germline V gene lookup returns CDR1 PRHDT and CDR2 FYEKMQ (reference sequence). CDR3 loop: CASSLAWEAPRTRNTIYF. CDR3 DNA: TGTGCCAGCAGCTTAGCCTGGGAGGCTCCTAGGACTAGAAACACCATATATTTT.

This chain connects TRBV28 to TRBJ1-6; D may be TRBD1 (6 bases). The CDR3 is 16 residues long. V lost 7 bases and J lost 8, with 21 bases in between. Germline V gene data show CDR1 as MDHEN and CDR2 as SYDVKM. The CDR3: CASTISPGHSDSPLHF. In DNA form, the CDR3 reads TGTGCCAGCACTATTAGTCCGGGACACTCAGATTCACCCCTCCACTTT.

The chain links TRBV11-2 to TRBJ2-1; no clear D gene. Trimming took 1 base from V and 10 from J, leaving 8 bases between them. Germline assignment: CDR1 SGHAT and CDR2 FQNNGV. The CDR3 has 12 amino acids. This CDR3 reads CASSLGYGEQFF. In DNA form, the CDR3 reads TGTGCCAGCAGCTTAGGGTATGGCGAGCAGTTCTTC.